Following are 3 T cell receptor beta chains from one sample sequenced in a study of T cell changes during pregnancy in multiple sclerosis. Sequencing used immunoSEQ multiplex PCR; TCRdb keeps in-frame clones, though not all of them. Of about 80,000 clones in the sample, 90% to 95% were seen once. The input for sequencing was peripheral blood, taken before pregnancy. These receptors were obtained from a female donor with multiple sclerosis, enrolled in a pregnancy study.

This chain links TRBV18 with TRBJ1-1; TRBD1 matches at 7 bases. This CDR3 comprises 15 residues. The V gene's germline CDR1 is KGHSH and CDR2 LQKENI. J lost 5 bases, V lost 3 bases, and 9 bases had no gene match. DNA for the CDR3: TGTGCCAGCTCACCCTTGACAGGGATAGATACTGAAGCTTTCTTT. It yields the protein CASSPLTGIDTEAFF.

The chain carries TRBV20-1 and TRBJ1-1, with 7 bases aligning to TRBD1. Germline CDR1 reads DFQATT; CDR2 reads SNEGSKA (reference sequence). The CDR3 covers 11 residues. CDR3 in DNA: TGCAGCGCAGGGGGTTATACTGAAGCTTTCTTT. This sequence encodes CSAGGYTEAFF.

The rearrangement uses TRBV9 and TRBJ2-5, with 8 bases lining up with TRBD1. Unmatched junction bases numbered 6, after V lost 3 bases and J lost 2 bases. The CDR3 sequence is 15 residues long. CDR1 and CDR2 (germline): SGDLS, YYNGEE. DNA for the CDR3: TGTGCCAGCAGCGGAGCCTGGACAGGGCAAGAGACCCAGTACTTC. This translates into CASSGAWTGQETQYF.